This T cell receptor (beta chain) was recorded in a study of blood T cell repertoires in COVID-19. For the study at large: COVID-19 samples, acute and convalescent, were from the United States, Italy and Spain. From T cells, B-cell-depleted T cells, or PBMCs came the material, which was cDNA or gDNA.

This clone was recorded a few times. This CDR3 has 13 amino acids. The germline V and J ends were trimmed by 3 bases and 5 bases, with 10 bases remaining between them. CDR1 is LGHDT and CDR2 is YNNKEL in the germline V gene (reference sequence). Original data processing: Reference gene primer amplification in the assay estimated nucleated cell counts. The assay was immunoSEQ multiplex PCR, and TCRdb's table has in-frame clones only and misses some. V, J and clone size are those of that table, while D and trimming were read from the DNA. The sample yields 150,000 to 200,000 clones, 60% to 80% seen once.

Sequencing was performed on peripheral blood. The V and J genes are TRBV3-1 (or the pseudogene TRBV3-2) and TRBJ2-5, with a possible D match to TRBD1 (5 bases). The clonotype comes from a man in his 70s with acute or convalescent COVID-19. DNA for the CDR3: TGTGCCAGCAGCCAGGGCAGGGTGGAGACCCAGTACTTC. Translating it yields CASSQGRVETQYF.